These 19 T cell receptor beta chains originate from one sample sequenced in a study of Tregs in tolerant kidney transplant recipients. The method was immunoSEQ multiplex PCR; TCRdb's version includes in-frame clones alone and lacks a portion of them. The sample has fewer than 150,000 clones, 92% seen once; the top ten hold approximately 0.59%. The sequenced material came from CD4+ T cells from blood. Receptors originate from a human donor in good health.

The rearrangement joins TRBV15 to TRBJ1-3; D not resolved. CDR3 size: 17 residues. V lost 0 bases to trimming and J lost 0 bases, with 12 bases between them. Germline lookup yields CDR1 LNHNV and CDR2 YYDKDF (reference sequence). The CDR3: CATSRDPRRISGNTIYF. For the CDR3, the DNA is TGTGCCACCAGCAGAGACCCCCGACGGATCTCTGGAAACACCATATATTTT.

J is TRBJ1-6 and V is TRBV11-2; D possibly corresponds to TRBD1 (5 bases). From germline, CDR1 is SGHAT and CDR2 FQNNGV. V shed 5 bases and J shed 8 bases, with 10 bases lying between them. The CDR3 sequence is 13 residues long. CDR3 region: CASSSGTHSPLHF. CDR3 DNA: TGTGCCAGCAGCAGCGGGACCCATTCACCCCTCCACTTT.

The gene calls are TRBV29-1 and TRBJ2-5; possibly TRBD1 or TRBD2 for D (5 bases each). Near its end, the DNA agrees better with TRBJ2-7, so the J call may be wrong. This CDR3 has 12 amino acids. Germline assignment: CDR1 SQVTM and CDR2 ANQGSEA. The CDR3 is CSVIGARDEQYF. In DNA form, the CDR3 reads TGCAGCGTTATAGGGGCGCGGGACGAGCAGTACTTC.

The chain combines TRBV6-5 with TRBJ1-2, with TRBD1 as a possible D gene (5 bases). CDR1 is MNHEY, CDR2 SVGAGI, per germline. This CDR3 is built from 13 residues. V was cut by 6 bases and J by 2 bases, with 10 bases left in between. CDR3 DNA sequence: TGTGCCAGCAGCAGAGCAGGGAACTATGGCTACACCTTC. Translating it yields CASSRAGNYGYTF.

Here the CDR3 DNA reads TGTGCCAGTAGTAATGACCGGGGTAGAAACACCATATATTTT. Amino acid sequence: CASSNDRGRNTIYF. The chain uses TRBV19 and TRBJ1-3; D is ambiguous. V shed 4 bases and J shed 5 bases, with 12 bases lying between them. The germline gives CDR1 LNHDA, CDR2 SQIVND (reference sequence). The CDR3 totals 14 residues.

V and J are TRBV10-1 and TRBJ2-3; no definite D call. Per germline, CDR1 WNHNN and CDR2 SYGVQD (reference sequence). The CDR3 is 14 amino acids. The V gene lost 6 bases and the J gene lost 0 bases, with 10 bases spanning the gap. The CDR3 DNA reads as TGCGCCAGCAGCCCAACTTCGAGCACAGATACGCAGTATTTT. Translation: CASSPTSSTDTQYF.

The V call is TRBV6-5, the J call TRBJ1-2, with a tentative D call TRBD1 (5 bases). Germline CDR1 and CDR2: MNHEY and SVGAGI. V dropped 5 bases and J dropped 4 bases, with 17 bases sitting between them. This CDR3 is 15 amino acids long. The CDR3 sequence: CASSGGTGKGYGYTF. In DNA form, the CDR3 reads TGTGCCAGCAGTGGGGGTACAGGAAAGGGCTATGGCTACACCTTC.

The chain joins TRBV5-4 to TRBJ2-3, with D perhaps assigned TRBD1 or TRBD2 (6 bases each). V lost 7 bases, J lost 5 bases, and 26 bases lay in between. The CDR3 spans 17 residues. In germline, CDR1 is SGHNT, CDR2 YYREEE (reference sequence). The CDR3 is CASQPRGRGGQGDTQYF. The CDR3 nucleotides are TGTGCCAGCCAGCCCCGGGGGCGGGGCGGGCAAGGAGATACGCAGTATTTT.

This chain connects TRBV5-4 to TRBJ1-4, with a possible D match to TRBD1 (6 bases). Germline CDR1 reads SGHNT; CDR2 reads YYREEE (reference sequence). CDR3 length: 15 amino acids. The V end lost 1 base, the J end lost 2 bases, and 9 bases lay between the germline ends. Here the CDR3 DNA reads TGTGCCAGCAGCTTGCGGACAGCGACTAATGAAAAACTGTTTTTT. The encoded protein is CASSLRTATNEKLFF.

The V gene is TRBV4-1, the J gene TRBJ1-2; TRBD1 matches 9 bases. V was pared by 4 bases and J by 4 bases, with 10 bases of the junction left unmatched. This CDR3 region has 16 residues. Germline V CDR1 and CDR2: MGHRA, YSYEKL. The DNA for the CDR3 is TGCGCCAGCAGCCCTCCCGGGACAGGGAGACCCTATGGCTACACCTTC. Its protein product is CASSPPGTGRPYGYTF.

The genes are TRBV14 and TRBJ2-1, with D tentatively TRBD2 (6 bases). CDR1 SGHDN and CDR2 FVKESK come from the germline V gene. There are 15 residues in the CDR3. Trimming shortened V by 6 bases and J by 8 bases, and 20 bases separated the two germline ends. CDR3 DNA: TGTGCCAGCAGTTACTTACTAGCAGGTGGCGATGAGCAGTTCTTC. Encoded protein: CASSYLLAGGDEQFF.

CDR3 DNA sequence: TGTGCCAGCAGTCTTTGGACTAGCGGGAGCCACGAGCAGTACTTC. It yields the protein CASSLWTSGSHEQYF. The chain combines TRBV6-1 with TRBJ2-7; 13 nucleotides line up with TRBD2. The CDR3 has 15 amino acids. Per the germline V gene, CDR1 is MNHNS and CDR2 is SASEGT. The junction had 6 bases not matched to a gene; V was cut back by 5 bases and J by 5 bases.

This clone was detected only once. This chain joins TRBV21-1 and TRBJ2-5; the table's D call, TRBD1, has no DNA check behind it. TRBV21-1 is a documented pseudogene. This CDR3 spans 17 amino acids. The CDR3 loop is CASSKAPSDRIQETQYF. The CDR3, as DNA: TGTGCCAGCAGCAAAGCTCCTTCGGACAGGATACAAGAGACCCAGTACTTC.

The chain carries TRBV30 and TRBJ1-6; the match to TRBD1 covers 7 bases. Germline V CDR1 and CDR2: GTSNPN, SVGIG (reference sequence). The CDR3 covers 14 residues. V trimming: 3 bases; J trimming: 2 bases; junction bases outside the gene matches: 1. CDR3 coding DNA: TGTGCCTGGAGAGGACAGGCCTATAATTCACCCCTCCACTTT. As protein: CAWRGQAYNSPLHF.

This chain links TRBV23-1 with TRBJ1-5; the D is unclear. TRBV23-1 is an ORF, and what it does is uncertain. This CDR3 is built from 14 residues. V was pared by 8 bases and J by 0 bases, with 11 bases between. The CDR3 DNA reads TGCGCCAGCGTGGGCGAGCATAGCAATCAGCCCCAGCATTTT. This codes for CASVGEHSNQPQHF.

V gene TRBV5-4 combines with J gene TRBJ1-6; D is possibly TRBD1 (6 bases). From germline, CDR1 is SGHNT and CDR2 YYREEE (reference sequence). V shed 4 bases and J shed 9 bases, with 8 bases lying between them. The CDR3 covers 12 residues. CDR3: CASSTGISPLHF. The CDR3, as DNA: TGTGCCAGCAGCACAGGGATTTCACCCCTCCACTTT.

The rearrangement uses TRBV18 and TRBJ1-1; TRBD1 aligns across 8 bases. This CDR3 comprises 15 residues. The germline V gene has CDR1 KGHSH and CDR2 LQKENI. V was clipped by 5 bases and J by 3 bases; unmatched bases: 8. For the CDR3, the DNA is TGTGCCAGCTCAACTTCAGGGGGCTGGGACACTGAAGCTTTCTTT. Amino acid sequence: CASSTSGGWDTEAFF.

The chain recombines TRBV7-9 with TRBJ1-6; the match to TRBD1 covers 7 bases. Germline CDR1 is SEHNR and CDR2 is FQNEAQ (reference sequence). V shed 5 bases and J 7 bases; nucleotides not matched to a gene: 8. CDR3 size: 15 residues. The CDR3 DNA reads TGTGCCAGCAGCAGACTAGGGACAGTCAATTCACCCCTCCACTTT. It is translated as CASSRLGTVNSPLHF.

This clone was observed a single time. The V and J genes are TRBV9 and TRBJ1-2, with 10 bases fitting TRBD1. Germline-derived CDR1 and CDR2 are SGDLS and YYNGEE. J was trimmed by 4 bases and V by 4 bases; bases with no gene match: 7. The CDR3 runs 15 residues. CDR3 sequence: CASSPQDRGSYGYTF. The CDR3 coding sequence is TGTGCCAGCAGCCCGCAGGACAGGGGGTCCTATGGCTACACCTTC. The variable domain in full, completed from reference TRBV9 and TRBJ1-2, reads DSGVTQTPKHLITATGQRVTLRCSPRSGDLSVYWYQQSLDQGLQFLIQYYNGEERAKGNILERFSAQQFPDLHSELNLSSLELGDSALYFCASSPQDRGSYGYTFGSGTRLTVV.